Listed here are 2 T cell receptor beta chains from one sample, sequenced in a study of blood T cell repertoires in COVID-19. TCRdb's copy holds only in-frame clones and misses some; the assay was immunoSEQ multiplex PCR. The sample includes approximately 130,000 clones, 77% of them seen just once. The sample consisted of peripheral blood. Receptors originate from a human donor in a cohort sampled during active COVID-19.

There are a few counts of this clone. V usage is TRBV3-1 (or the pseudogene TRBV3-2) and J usage is TRBJ2-1; D is unresolved. The CDR3 totals 11 residues. With 7 bases removed from V and 3 bases from J, the gap between germline ends came to 4 bases. CDR1 is LGHDT, CDR2 YNNKEL, per germline (reference sequence). The CDR3 DNA reads as TGTGCCAGCACAGACTACAATGAGCAGTTCTTC. This sequence encodes CASTDYNEQFF.

The V gene is TRBV11-2, the J gene TRBJ1-1; D possibly corresponds to TRBD1 (5 bases). This CDR3 spans 13 amino acids. V lost 1 base to trimming and J lost 3 bases, with 6 bases between them. Germline CDR1 is SGHAT and CDR2 is FQNNGV. The CDR3 bases are TGTGCCAGCAGCTTAGCAGGGTACACTGAAGCTTTCTTT. It specifies CASSLAGYTEAFF. Complete variable domain (other parts from reference TRBV11-2 and TRBJ1-1): EAGVAQSPRYKIIEKRQSVAFWCNPISGHATLYWYQQILGQGPKLLIQFQNNGVVDDSQLPKDRFSAERLKGVDSTLKIQPAKLEDSAVYLCASSLAGYTEAFFGQGTRLTVV.